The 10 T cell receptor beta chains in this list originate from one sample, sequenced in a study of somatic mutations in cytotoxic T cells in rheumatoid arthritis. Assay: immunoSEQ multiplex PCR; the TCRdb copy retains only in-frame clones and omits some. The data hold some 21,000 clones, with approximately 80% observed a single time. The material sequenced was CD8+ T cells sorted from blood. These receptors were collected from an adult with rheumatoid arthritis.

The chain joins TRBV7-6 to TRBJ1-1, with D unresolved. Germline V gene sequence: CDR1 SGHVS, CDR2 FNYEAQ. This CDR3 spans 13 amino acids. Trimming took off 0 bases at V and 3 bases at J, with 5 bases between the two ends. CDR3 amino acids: CASSLAQDTEAFF. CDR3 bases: TGTGCCAGCAGCTTAGCCCAGGACACTGAAGCTTTCTTT. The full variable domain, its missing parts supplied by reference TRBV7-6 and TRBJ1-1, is GAGVSQSPRYKVTKRGQDVALRCDPISGHVSLYWYRQALGQGPEFLTYFNYEAQQDKSGLPNDRFSAERPEGSISTLTIQRTEQRDSAMYRCASSLAQDTEAFFGQGTRLTVV.

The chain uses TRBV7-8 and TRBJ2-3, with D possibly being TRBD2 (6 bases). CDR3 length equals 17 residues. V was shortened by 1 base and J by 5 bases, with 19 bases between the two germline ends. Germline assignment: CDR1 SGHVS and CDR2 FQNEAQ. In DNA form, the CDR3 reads TGTGCCAGCAGCTTAGGCCCGGAGGGCATAGAGGGAGATACGCAGTATTTT. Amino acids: CASSLGPEGIEGDTQYF. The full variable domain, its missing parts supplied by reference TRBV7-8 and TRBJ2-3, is GAGVSQSPRYKVAKRGQDVALRCDPISGHVSLFWYQQALGQGPEFLTYFQNEAQLDKSGLPSDRFFAERPEGSVSTLKIQRTQQEDSAVYLCASSLGPEGIEGDTQYFGPGTRLTVL.

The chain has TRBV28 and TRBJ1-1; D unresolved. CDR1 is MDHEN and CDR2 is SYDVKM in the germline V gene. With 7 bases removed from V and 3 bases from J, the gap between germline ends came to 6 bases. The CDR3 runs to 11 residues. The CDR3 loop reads CASNGYTEAFF. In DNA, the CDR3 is TGTGCCAGCAATGGCTACACTGAAGCTTTCTTT.

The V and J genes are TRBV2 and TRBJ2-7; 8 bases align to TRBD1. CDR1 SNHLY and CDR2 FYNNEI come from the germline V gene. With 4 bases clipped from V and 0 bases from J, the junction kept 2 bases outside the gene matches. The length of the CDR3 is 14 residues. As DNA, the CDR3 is TGTGCCAGCAGTGCGGACAGGGTCTCCTACGAGCAGTACTTC. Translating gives CASSADRVSYEQYF. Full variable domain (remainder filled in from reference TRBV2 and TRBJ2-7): EPEVTQTPSHQVTQMGQEVILRCVPISNHLYFYWYRQILGQKVEFLVSFYNNEISEKSEIFDDQFSVERPDGSNFTLKIRSTKLEDSAMYFCASSADRVSYEQYFGPGTRLTVT.

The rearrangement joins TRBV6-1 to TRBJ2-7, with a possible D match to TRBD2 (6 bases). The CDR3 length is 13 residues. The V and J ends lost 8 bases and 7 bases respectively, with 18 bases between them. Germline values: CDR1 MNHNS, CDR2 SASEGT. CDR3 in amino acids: CASSSMGTQEQYF. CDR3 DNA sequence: TGTGCCAGCTCCTCCATGGGGACTCAAGAGCAGTACTTC.

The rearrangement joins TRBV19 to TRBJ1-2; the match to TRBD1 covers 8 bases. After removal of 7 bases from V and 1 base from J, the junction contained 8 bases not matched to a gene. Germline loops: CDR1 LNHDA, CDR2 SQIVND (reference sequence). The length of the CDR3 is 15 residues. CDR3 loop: CASNSRQGRNYGYTF. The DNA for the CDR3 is TGTGCCAGTAACTCAAGACAGGGGCGTAACTATGGCTACACCTTC.

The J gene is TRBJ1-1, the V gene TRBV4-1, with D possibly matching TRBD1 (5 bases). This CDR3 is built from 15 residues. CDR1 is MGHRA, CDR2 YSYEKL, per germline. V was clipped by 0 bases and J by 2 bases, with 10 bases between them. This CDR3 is CASSQDGQGNTEAFF. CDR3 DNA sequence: TGCGCCAGCAGCCAAGACGGGCAGGGCAACACTGAAGCTTTCTTT.

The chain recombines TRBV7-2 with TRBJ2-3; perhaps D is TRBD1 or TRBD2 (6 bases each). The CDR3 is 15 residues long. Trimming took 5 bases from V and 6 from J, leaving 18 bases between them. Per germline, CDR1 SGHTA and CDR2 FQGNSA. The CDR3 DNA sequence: TGTGCCAGCAGCCCCGGTCCGAGAGGGGGGGATACGCAGTATTTT. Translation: CASSPGPRGGDTQYF.

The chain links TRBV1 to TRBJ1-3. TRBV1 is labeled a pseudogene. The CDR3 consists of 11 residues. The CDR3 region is CTSSFRGTIYF. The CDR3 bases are TGCACCAGCAGCTTTCGCGGCACCATATATTTT.

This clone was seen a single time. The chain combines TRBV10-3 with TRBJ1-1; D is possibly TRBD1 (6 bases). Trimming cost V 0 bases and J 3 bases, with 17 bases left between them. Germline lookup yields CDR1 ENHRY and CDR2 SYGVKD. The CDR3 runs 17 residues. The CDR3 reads CAISESRLQGIDTEAFF. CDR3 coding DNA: TGTGCCATCAGTGAGTCGCGGTTACAGGGAATTGACACTGAAGCTTTCTTT.